This T cell receptor beta chain was sequenced in a study of molecular identifiers for immune sequencing clone quantification. From about 21,000 to 970,000 sorted cells, naive CD8 libraries were generated with 10%, 30% or 50% RNA. Sorting was used to obtain naive CD8 T cells (CD8+CD4-CCR7+CD45RA+). Germline CDR1 SEHNR, CDR2 FQNEAQ (reference sequence). This CDR3 is built from 13 residues. With 5 bases removed from V and 4 bases from J, the gap between germline ends came to 12 bases. TCRdb recomputed calls from the PCR reads with MiXCR, one row per CDR3 protein. Of 62,000 or so distinct CDR3 sequences in the sample, over 15% were seen once.

The rearrangement joins TRBV7-9 to TRBJ2-7, with D uncertain. This clonotype originated in a human donor in good health. Some libraries in this study had Jurkat cell RNA spiked in. Sequenced: naive CD8+ T cells from blood, with Jurkat cell RNA spiked in. Noted subset: FACS-sorted CD8+CD4-CCR7+CD45RA+ naive T cells. The DNA of the CDR3 is TGTGCCAGCAGCGTACTAACTATGTACGAGCAGTACTTC. Its translation: CASSVLTMYEQYF.